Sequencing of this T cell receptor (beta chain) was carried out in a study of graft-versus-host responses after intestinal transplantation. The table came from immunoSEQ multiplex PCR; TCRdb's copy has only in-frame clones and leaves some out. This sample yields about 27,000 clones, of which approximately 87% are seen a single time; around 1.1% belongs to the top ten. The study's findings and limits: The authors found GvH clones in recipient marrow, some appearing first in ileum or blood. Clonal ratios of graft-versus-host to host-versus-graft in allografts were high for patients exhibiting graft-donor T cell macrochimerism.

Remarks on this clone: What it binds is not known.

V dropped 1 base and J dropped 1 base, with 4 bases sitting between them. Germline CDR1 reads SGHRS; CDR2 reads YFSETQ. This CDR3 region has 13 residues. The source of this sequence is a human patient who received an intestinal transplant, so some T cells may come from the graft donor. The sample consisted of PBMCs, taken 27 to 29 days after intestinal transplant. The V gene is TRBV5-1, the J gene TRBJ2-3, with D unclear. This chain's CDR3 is CASSLRGTDTQYF. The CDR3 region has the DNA TGCGCCAGCAGCTTGCGGGGCACAGATACGCAGTATTTT.